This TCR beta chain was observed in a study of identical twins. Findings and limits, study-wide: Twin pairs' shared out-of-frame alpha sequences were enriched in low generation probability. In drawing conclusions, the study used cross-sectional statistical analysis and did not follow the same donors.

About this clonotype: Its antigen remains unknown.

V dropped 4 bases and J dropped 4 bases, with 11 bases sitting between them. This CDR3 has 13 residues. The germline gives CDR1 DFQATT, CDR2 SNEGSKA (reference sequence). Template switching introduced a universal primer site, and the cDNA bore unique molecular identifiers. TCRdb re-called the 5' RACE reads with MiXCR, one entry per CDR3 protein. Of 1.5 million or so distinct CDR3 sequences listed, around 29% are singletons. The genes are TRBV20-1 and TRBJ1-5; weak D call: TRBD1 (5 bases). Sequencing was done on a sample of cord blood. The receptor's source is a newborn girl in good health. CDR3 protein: CSATPGTNQPQHF. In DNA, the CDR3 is TGCAGTGCTACCCCGGGGACGAATCAGCCCCAGCATTTT.